This T cell receptor (beta chain) was sequenced for a study of sequential checkpoint blockade in melanoma. Study at large: First-line arms were nivolumab then ipilimumab, or the reverse, randomized 1:1. Both treatment sequences were followed by maintenance nivolumab.

The CDR3 is 15 residues long. V trimming: 7 bases; J trimming: 1 base; junction bases outside the gene matches: 3. Germline V gene data show CDR1 as MDHEN and CDR2 as SYDVKM. This table comes from immunoSEQ multiplex PCR, and its TCRdb copy is limited to in-frame clones, with some not included. The sample holds about 5,100 clones, 70% to 85% seen once. Treatment specified: randomized to nivolumab then ipilimumab (arm A) or the reverse (arm B). No patient had prior DNA-damaging chemotherapy. From thawed PBMCs, live CD3+CD8+ cells negative for CD19 and CD56 were sorted. The receptor's source is a human patient with melanoma. Some clones in this sample may be carry-over from other donors' samples. This chain connects TRBV28 to TRBJ2-2, with 10 bases aligning to TRBD2. Specimen: CD8+ T cells sorted from blood (inferred from file names), collected from a patient given nivolumab and ipilimumab in sequence. The CDR3 DNA follows: TGTGCCAGCAAGACTAGCGGGTTGAACACCGGGGAGCTGTTTTTT. Translating gives CASKTSGLNTGELFF.